This record covers a single TCR beta chain. Its antigen is undetermined. This specimen comes from a study of cytomegalovirus exposure and HLA in healthy donors. Study background: The 550 to 700 first-cohort repertoires and the 95 to 150 validation repertoires shared the same platform, a later analysis reported. Study findings and constraints: Both high specificity and high sensitivity reportedly marked the classifier's diagnosis of cytomegalovirus status. The study listed some 160 cytomegalovirus-associated TCR beta chains. Some public TCRs appeared in many individuals, while most sequences were rare.

Assay used: immunoSEQ multiplex PCR; TCRdb lists only in-frame clones, some missing. The repertoire includes 150,000 to 200,000 clones, around 90% of them detected once, and 3% sits in the top ten. Germline V gene sequence: CDR1 MGHRA, CDR2 YSYEKL. This CDR3 is built from 14 residues. Trimming removed 1 base at V and 4 bases at J, with 10 bases between. The receptor's source is a man younger than 35 in good health and CMV-seronegative. The sequencing sample was made of PBMCs. J is TRBJ1-2 and V is TRBV4-1; D is unclear. The CDR3 reads CASSQVSQPYGYTF. CDR3 in DNA: TGCGCCAGCAGCCAAGTATCACAGCCCTATGGCTACACCTTC.